This TCR beta chain emerged from a study of beta chain features in type 1 diabetes. Study in general: The study examined about 110,000,000 sorted cells across all samples. Whole-study findings and limits: Whether HLA type affects TCRB rearrangement stayed undetermined in the present work. Among type 1 diabetes patients, VDJ junctions had fewer insertions and more deletions. Across all four CD4+ subsets, people with type 1 diabetes showed modestly shorter TCRB CDR3s.

Expressed TCRB transcripts were sequenced after all isolated RNA was converted to cDNA. Repertoires were generated with immunoSEQ multiplex PCR, while TCRdb's copy carries only in-frame clones and drops some. Seen here are about 660,000 clones, around 15% observed once, and the top ten hold just under 0.04%. This clone was counted only a few times. Its antigen is not known. The CDR3 length is 11 residues. Germline V gives CDR1 MNHEY, CDR2 SVGAGI. Trimming stripped 2 bases from V and 7 bases from J, with 5 bases between. By way of CD45RO/CCR7/CD25/CD127/CD95/CD27, the CD4+ regulatory, stem cell-like memory, central memory and naive cells were sorted.

This sequence was found in a man aged 18 to 29 with type 1 diabetes. The rearrangement joins TRBV6-5 to TRBJ1-2; possibly TRBD1 for D (5 bases). What was sequenced was naive CD4+ T cells from blood. The CDR3 coding sequence is TGTGCCAGCAGTTACCAGGGTGGCTACACCTTC. This gives the protein CASSYQGGYTF.